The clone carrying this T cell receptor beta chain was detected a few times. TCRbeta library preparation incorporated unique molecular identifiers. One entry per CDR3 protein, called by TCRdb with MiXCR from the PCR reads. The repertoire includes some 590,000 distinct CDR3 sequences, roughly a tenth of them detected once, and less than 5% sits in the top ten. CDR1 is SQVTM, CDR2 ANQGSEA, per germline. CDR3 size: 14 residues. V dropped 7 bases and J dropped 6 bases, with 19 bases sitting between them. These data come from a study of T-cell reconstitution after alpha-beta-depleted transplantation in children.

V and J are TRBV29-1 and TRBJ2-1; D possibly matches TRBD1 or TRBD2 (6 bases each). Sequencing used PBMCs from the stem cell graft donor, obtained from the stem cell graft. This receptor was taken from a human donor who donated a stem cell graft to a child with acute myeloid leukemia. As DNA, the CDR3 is TGCAGCGCTCGGGGGCTAGCACACTCCAATGAGCAGTTCTTC. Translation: CSARGLAHSNEQFF.